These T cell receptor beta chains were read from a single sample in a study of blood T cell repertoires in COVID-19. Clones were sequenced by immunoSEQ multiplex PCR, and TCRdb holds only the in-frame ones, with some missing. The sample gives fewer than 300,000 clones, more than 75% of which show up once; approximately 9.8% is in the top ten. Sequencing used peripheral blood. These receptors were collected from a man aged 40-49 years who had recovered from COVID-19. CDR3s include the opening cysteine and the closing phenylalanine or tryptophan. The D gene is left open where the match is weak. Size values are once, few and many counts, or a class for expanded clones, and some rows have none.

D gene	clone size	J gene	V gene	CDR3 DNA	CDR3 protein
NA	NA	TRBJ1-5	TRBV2	TGTGCCAGCAGTGAAGCCCGGGCGGGGCTTAGCAATCAGCCCCAGCATTTT	CASSEARAGLSNQPQHF
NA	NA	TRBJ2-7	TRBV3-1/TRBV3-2	TGTGCCAGCAGCCAAGATCCCCAATCCCACGAGCAGTACTTC	CASSQDPQSHEQYF
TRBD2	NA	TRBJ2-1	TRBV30	TGTGCCTGGGAAGCCGGGACTAACTCCTACAATGAGCAGTTCTTC	CAWEAGTNSYNEQFF
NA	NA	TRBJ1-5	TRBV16	TGTGCCAGCAGCCAACCTCCGTCGGTGGTGGGCAATCAGCCCCAGCATTTT	CASSQPPSVVGNQPQHF
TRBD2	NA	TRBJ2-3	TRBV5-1	TGCGCCAGCAGCTCCCGGACTAGCGGGAGTATGTTATTGACAGATACGCAGTATTTT	CASSSRTSGSMLLTDTQYF
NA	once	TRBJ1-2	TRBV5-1	TGCGCCAGCAGCTTGGCAGGTATAGGCGACACCTTC	CASSLAGIGDTF
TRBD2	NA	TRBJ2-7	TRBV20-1	TGCAGTGCTAGTGGTCGACTAGCGGGACGCTACGAGCAGTACTTC	CSASGRLAGRYEQYF
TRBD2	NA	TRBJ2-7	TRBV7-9	TGTGCCAGCAGCTTACCCCAGGGACTAGCGGGAGGGCCTAGGTACGAGCAGTACTTC	CASSLPQGLAGGPRYEQYF
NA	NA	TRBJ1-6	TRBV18	TGTGCCAGCTCACCACAGCCAGGGGACAATTCACCCCTCCACTTT	CASSPQPGDNSPLHF
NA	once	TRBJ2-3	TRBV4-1	TGCGCCAGCAGCCATCAGGGAGGTCCAGATACGCAGTATTTT	CASSHQGGPDTQYF
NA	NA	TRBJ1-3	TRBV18	TGTGCCAGCTCACCAGTTCAGGGAATGGTCTCTGGAAACACCATATATTTT	CASSPVQGMVSGNTIYF
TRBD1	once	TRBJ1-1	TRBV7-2	TGTGCCAGCAGCTTCCTCTTGACAGGGGACACTGAAGCTTTCTTT	CASSFLLTGDTEAFF
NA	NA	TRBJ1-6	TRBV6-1	TGTGCCAGCAGTGAAGGTGGCAGGGTTAATTCACCCCTCCACTTT	CASSEGGRVNSPLHF
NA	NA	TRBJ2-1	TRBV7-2	TGTGCCAGCAGCTTAGTAGTCGGAGGGAGCTCCTACAATGAGCAGTTCTTC	CASSLVVGGSSYNEQFF
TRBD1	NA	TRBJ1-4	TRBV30	TGTGCCTGGGGGACAGAAGCAACTAATGAAAAACTGTTTTTT	CAWGTEATNEKLFF
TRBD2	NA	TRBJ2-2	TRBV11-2	TGTGCCAGCAGCTTATTTTCCAGCGGGGTGACGACCGGGGAGCTGTTTTTT	CASSLFSSGVTTGELFF